This T cell receptor (beta chain) stems from a study of blood T cell repertoires in COVID-19 (dated by TCRdb to the early 2020s). In terms of the full investigation: Collaborator samples came from the United States, Italy and Spain and covered acute and convalescent phases of COVID-19. The prospective study material was composed of cDNA or gDNA derived from T cells, B-cell-depleted T cells, or PBMCs. A freely available public database, intended as a resource for researchers studying the immune response to SARS-CoV-2, is where the repertoires were released. HLA class I and class II types, where available, came from metadata supplied by the sample provider rather than from assay-based typing. The samples were drawn from the first 160 participants of the ongoing ImmuneRACE study and from 950 to 1,500 subjects provided by 6 global collaborators. The dataset comprised deeply sampled blood TCRbeta repertoires from subjects exposed to, actively infected with, or recovered from COVID-19. Sample metadata almost always included a de-identified subject ID, COVID-19 status, age in years and sex. On the study overall, not on this receptor specifically: The quantity of clinical and demographic metadata differed by source and by participant and was supplied without curation.

V loses 6 bases, J loses 0 bases, and the germline ends lie 8 bases apart. Looking up the germline V gene yields CDR1 SGHVS and CDR2 FQNEAQ. The CDR3, cysteine through phenylalanine, is 13 amino acids long. The sequence is cut down to CDR3 DNA, 39 bases in frame from base 1. About this clone itself: This receptor's antigen is unknown. There are no base qualities to consult, and no much larger clone falls within one base.

TCRbeta CDR3 regions were amplified from genomic DNA using the immunoSEQ Assay, a bias-controlled multiplex PCR. The authors processed their data as follows. Within the assay, amplification of reference gene primers was used to estimate how many nucleated cells each sample contained. Sequence reads were collapsed and filtered to measure the absolute abundance of every unique TCRbeta CDR3 rearrangement. For each sample, productive Simpson clonality was calculated as the square root of Simpson's diversity index across productive rearrangements. TCRdb obtained this table from immuneACCESS and retained in-frame rearrangements with V and J assigned. These tables miss some clones; where compared with another copy, unresolved V genes account for less than half of the shortfall, and the remainder is unexplained. V and J calls and clone size are copied from that table; D and trimming were computed from the DNA. The sample table holds 100,000 to 150,000 clones, of which about 70% were seen once. Together, the top ten hold under 2.5% of the sample.

Whole blood was collected in K2EDTA tubes by collaborating institutions according to the institutions' own protocols. For TCRbeta analysis, collaborators shipped samples as frozen whole blood, isolated PBMCs, or DNA extracted from either of those sample types. The sample taken for sequencing was peripheral blood. The origin of this receptor is a woman between 65 and 79 years old with acute or convalescent COVID-19. The chain is made from TRBV7-8 and TRBJ1-1; matching of 6 bases hints at TRBD1 as the D gene. The CDR3: CASRAGVNTEAFF. The sequenced DNA: TGTGCCAGCAGAGCAGGGGTGAACACTGAAGCTTTCTTT.